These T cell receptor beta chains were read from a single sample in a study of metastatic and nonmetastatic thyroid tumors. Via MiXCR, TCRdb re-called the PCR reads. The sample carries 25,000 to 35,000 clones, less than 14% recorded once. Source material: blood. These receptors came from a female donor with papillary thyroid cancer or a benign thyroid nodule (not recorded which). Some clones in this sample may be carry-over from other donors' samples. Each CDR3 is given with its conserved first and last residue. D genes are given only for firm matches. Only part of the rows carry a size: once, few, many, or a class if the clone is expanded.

TGTGCCAGCAGCGCGAGAACAGGGTATAATTCACCCCTCCACTTT,CASSARTGYNSPLHF,NA,many,TRBV7-2,TRBJ1-6,15
TGCAGTGCTAGAGGTGTAGGCAGGGAGACCCAGTACTTC,CSARGVGRETQYF,NA,many,TRBV20-1,TRBJ2-5,13
TGCGCCAGCAGCTTAACGGCTAGCGGGGTTGAGACCCAGTACTTC,CASSLTASGVETQYF,TRBD2,NA,TRBV5-1,TRBJ2-5,15
TGTGCCATTAGTTACGGATCGGGACAGGAAGCTTTCTTT,CAISYGSGQEAFF,TRBD1,NA,TRBV6-5,TRBJ1-1,13
TGCGCCAGCAGCCCTAGGACTAGCGGGAGTGGTGCAGATACGCAGTATTTT,CASSPRTSGSGADTQYF,TRBD2,medium-sized,TRBV4-3,TRBJ2-3,17
TGTGCCAGTAGTATTGTTGGCGGCAATCAGCCCCAGCATTTT,CASSIVGGNQPQHF,NA,many,TRBV19,TRBJ1-5,14
TGTGCCAGCAGTTCATTGACAGGGGGCGCAGAGAAAGCTTTCTTT,CASSSLTGGAEKAFF,TRBD1,few,TRBV28,TRBJ1-1,15
TGTGCCAGCAGTAGAGACAGATCCGGGGCAGATACGCAGTATTTT,CASSRDRSGADTQYF,NA,many,TRBV6-1,TRBJ2-3,15
TGTGCCACCAAACCGGGAGGGAGGGCCACTGAAGCTTTCTTT,CATKPGGRATEAFF,NA,many,TRBV19,TRBJ1-1,14
TGTGCCAGCAGCGCCGGGACAGGGGCTAACTATGGCTACACCTTC,CASSAGTGANYGYTF,TRBD1,NA,TRBV7-6,TRBJ1-2,15
TGTGCCAGCAGACTGAGACCTCAGGAGGAAAAACTGTTTTTT,CASRLRPQEEKLFF,NA,many,TRBV7-6,TRBJ1-4,14
TGTGCCAGCTCACCAAGAGACAGGGCTCTTATTCAGTACTTC,CASSPRDRALIQYF,TRBD1,many,TRBV18,TRBJ2-4,14
TGTGCCAGTAGTATAGGGAGGGGGCGGACTGAAGCTTTCTTT,CASSIGRGRTEAFF,TRBD1,many,TRBV19,TRBJ1-1,14
TGTGCCAGCAGCTTTAGCGGGAGTTGGTCCTACGAGCAGTACTTC,CASSFSGSWSYEQYF,TRBD2,many,TRBV7-8,TRBJ2-7,15
TGTGCCAGCAGCCCCAGGGGGGGACAGACAGATACGCAGTATTTT,CASSPRGGQTDTQYF,NA,many,TRBV7-9,TRBJ2-3,15
TGTGCCAGCAGTTTGGGACTCTCCGAGCAGTACTTC,CASSLGLSEQYF,NA,few,TRBV6-2/TRBV6-3,TRBJ2-7,12
TGTGCCAGCAGTTGGTGGGCGGAGCCCGGCACAGATACGCAGTATTTT,CASSWWAEPGTDTQYF,NA,many,TRBV28,TRBJ2-3,16
TGTGCCAGCAGCTCCCCCCGGGACGGAACGTCGAACGAGCAGTACTTC,CASSSPRDGTSNEQYF,NA,many,TRBV5-6,TRBJ2-7,16
TGTGCCAGCAGTTACTCACTAGCCGCCTACGAGCAGTACTTC,CASSYSLAAYEQYF,NA,many,TRBV6-5,TRBJ2-7,14
TGTGCCAGCAGCGTAAACCCCGGTGCGACTAGCGGGATGCGGAATACGCAGTATTTT,CASSVNPGATSGMRNTQYF,TRBD2,many,TRBV9,TRBJ2-3,19
TGTGCCAGCAGTGATCCCCCAGGCGGGGAGCTGTTTTTT,CASSDPPGGELFF,NA,NA,TRBV6-1,TRBJ2-2,13
TGTGCCAGTAGTATTTCCCACGACTCCTATAATTCACCCCTCCACTTT,CASSISHDSYNSPLHF,NA,NA,TRBV19,TRBJ1-6,16
TGTGCCAGCAGCGTAGATAGTAGGGGTGGAAACACCATATATTTT,CASSVDSRGGNTIYF,NA,many,TRBV9,TRBJ1-3,15
TGCGCCAGCAGCTTTCGGGGCGAGAACACTGAAGCTTTCTTT,CASSFRGENTEAFF,NA,many,TRBV5-1,TRBJ1-1,14
TGTGCCAGCAGCCAAAGGACTTCCAACCGCCCACAGTTGAGATCGGGTGGCTATACCTTC,CASSQRTSNRPQLRSGGYTF,NA,few,TRBV13,TRBJ1-2,20
TGTGCCAGCAGCTCGGGACAGGGGATTGGAAATGAGCAGTTCTTC,CASSSGQGIGNEQFF,TRBD1,many,TRBV7-9,TRBJ2-1,15
TGTGCCAGCCAGGGAAGCGGGAGGGCCGATGTGGAGACCCAGTACTTC,CASQGSGRADVETQYF,TRBD2,NA,TRBV6-1,TRBJ2-5,16
TGTGCCAGCAGCTTGGTCGTAGCGGGCTCTGGAAACACCATATATTTT,CASSLVVAGSGNTIYF,NA,many,TRBV5-4,TRBJ1-3,16
TGTGCCAGCAGTTGGCTAGCGGGAGGTTTTAATGCTGAGCAGTTCTTC,CASSWLAGGFNAEQFF,TRBD2,NA,TRBV6-5,TRBJ2-1,16
TGTGCCAGCAGCTCTCGGGCCGAAGGGGCACACACAGATACGCAGTATTTT,CASSSRAEGAHTDTQYF,NA,few,TRBV5-4,TRBJ2-3,17
TGTGCCAGCAGTTACTCGACTGAGAACTATGGCTACACCTTC,CASSYSTENYGYTF,NA,NA,TRBV6-5,TRBJ1-2,14